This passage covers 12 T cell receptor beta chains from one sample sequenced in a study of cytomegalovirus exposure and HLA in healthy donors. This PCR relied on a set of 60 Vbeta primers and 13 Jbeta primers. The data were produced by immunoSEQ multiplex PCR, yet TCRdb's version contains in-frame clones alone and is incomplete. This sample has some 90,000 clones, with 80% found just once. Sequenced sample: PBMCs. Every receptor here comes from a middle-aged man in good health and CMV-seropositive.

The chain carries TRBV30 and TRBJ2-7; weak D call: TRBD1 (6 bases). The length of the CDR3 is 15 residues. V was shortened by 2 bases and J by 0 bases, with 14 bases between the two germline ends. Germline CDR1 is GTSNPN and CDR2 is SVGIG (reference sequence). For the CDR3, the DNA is TGTGCCTGGAGTCACGTGGGGGCAAGCTCCTACGAGCAGTACTTC. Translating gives CAWSHVGASSYEQYF.

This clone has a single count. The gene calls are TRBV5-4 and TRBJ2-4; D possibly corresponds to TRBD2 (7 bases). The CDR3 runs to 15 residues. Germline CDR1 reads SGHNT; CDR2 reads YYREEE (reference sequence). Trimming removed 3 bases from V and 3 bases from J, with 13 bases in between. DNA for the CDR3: TGTGCCAGCAGCTCGAGGGGGGGGGACAAAAACATTCAGTACTTC. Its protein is CASSSRGGDKNIQYF. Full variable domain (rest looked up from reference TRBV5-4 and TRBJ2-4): ETGVTQSPTHLIKTRGQQVTLRCSSQSGHNTVSWYQQALGQGPQFIFQYYREEENGRGNFPPRFSGLQFPNYSSELNVNALELDDSALYLCASSSRGGDKNIQYFGAGTRLSVL.

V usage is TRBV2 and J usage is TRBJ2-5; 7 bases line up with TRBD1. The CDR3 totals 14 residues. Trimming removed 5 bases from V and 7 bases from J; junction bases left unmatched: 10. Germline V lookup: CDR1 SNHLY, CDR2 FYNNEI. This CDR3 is CASSPRDSSVTQYF. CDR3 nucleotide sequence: TGTGCCAGCAGTCCCCGGGACAGCTCGGTGACCCAGTACTTC. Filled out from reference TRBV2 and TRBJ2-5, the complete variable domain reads EPEVTQTPSHQVTQMGQEVILRCVPISNHLYFYWYRQILGQKVEFLVSFYNNEISEKSEIFDDQFSVERPDGSNFTLKIRSTKLEDSAMYFCASSPRDSSVTQYFGPGTRLLVL.

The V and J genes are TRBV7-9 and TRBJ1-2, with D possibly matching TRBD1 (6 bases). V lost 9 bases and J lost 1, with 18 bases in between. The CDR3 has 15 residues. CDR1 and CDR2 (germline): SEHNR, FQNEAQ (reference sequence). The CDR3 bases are TGTGCCAGTGACAGGAAATCGCAGGGTAACTATGGCTACACCTTC. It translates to CASDRKSQGNYGYTF.

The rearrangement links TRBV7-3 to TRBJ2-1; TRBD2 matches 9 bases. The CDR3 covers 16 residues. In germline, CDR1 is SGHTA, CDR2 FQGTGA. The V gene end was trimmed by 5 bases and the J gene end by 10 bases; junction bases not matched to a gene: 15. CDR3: CASSSAGTSIVREQFF. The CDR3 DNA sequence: TGTGCCAGCAGCAGTGCCGGGACTAGCATCGTTCGGGAGCAGTTCTTC.

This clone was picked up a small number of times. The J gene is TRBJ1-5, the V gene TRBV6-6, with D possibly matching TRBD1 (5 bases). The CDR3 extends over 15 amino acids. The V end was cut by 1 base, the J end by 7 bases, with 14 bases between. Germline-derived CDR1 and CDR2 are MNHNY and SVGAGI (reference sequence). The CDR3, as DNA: TGTGCCAGCAGTTACTTTAAGGCAGGGCGACAGCCCCAGCATTTT. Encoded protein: CASSYFKAGRQPQHF.

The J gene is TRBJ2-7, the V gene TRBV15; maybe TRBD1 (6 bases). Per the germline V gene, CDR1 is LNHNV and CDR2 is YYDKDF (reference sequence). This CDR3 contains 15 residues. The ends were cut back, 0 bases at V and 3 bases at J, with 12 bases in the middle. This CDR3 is CATSRESRGDYEQYF. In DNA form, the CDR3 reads TGTGCCACCAGCAGAGAATCCAGGGGAGACTACGAGCAGTACTTC.

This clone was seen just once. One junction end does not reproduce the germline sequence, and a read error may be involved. CDR3 nucleotides: TGTGCCAGCAGCTTGGACAGGGGCAGAGAGACCCAGCACTTC. Its protein product is CASSLDRGRETQHF. The chain employs TRBV5-4 and TRBJ2-5; 7 positions match TRBD1. The CDR3 covers 14 residues. Germline V lookup: CDR1 SGHNT, CDR2 YYREEE (reference sequence).

The CDR3 loop reads CASGIADIQETQYF. DNA for the CDR3: TGTGCTAGTGGTATAGCGGATATCCAAGAGACCCAGTACTTC. This chain uses TRBV12-5 with TRBJ2-5, with D possibly matching TRBD2 (6 bases). CDR3 length: 14 amino acids. Trimming left V 5 bases short and J 1 base short, with 11 bases between. The germline CDR1 and CDR2 sequences are LGHNT and FRNRAP.

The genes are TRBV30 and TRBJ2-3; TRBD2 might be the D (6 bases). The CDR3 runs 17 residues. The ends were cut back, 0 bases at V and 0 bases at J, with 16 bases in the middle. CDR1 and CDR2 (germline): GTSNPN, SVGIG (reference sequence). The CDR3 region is CAWSVSGRRISTDTQYF. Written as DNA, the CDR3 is TGTGCCTGGAGTGTAAGCGGGCGGCGGATAAGCACAGATACGCAGTATTTT.

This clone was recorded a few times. The CDR3 reads CASSLGLAGGTGELFF. The CDR3 DNA follows: TGTGCCAGCAGCTTGGGACTAGCGGGAGGAACCGGGGAGCTGTTTTTT. The rearrangement joins TRBV5-5 to TRBJ2-2; 13 positions match TRBD2. The germline V gene has CDR1 SGHKS and CDR2 YYEKEE (reference sequence). The length of the CDR3 is 16 residues. V lost 0 bases to trimming and J lost 5 bases; unmatched junction nucleotides: 1.

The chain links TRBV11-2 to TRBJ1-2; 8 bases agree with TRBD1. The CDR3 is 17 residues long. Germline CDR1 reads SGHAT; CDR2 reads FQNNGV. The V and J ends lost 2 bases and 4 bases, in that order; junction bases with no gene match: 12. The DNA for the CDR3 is TGTGCCAGCAGCTTAAAGAACAGGGGGACGACGTCCTATGGCTACACCTTC. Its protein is CASSLKNRGTTSYGYTF.